The source of this T cell receptor beta chain is a study of blood T cell repertoires in COVID-19. Original processing methods: Quantification of nucleated cells was approximated via reference gene primer amplification. Some clones are missing from TCRdb's copy, which holds only in-frame ones; the method was immunoSEQ multiplex PCR. V and J calls and clone size come straight from that table; D and trimming were deduced from the DNA. The sample has around 330,000 clones, 85% seen once. Germline V gene lookup returns CDR1 SNHLY and CDR2 FYNNEI. The V and J ends lost 6 bases and 2 bases respectively, with 10 bases between them. The CDR3 runs to 14 residues.

The sequenced material came from PBMCs or T cells enriched from blood (not recorded which). This chain uses TRBV2 with TRBJ2-2; D may be TRBD1 (5 bases). The source of this sequence is a woman in her 30s who had been exposed to COVID-19. Here the CDR3 DNA reads TGTGCCAGCAGATTGACAGCAAACACCGGGGAGCTGTTTTTT. Its translation is CASRLTANTGELFF.